The TCR beta chain described here comes from a study of monozygotic twins with inflammatory bowel disease (dated by TCRdb to about 2019). With respect to the entire study: In total, some 30 monozygotic twin pairs made up the full study: 19 Danish pairs, all IBD-discordant, plus nine German pairs, of which four were IBD-concordant and five were IBD-discordant. Each individual had, on average, about 151 000 unique TCRalpha sequences and 181 000 unique TCRbeta sequences available for analysis. Disease-associated traits were sought mainly through comparisons between IBD patients and their genetically identical healthy co-twins within discordant pairs. Study-level results and caveats: Compared with healthy twins, IBD patients shared fewer clonotypes with other individuals, and the difference was most pronounced in patients with signs of disease activity. Because patients were on differing immunosuppressive treatments, the repertoires may have picked up extra background noise and inter-individual variability. TCRbeta repertoire diversity, by inverse Simpson index, was decreased in IBD patients compared with their healthy co-twins. No difference in repertoire similarity was observed between concordant and discordant twins, possibly owing to limited statistical power. Distinction between different T cell subtypes could not be achieved in the analysis. No single strong signal or clonotype linked to IBD turned up in the results, so the idea that one exists was not supported.

A roughly 2.5 ml peripheral blood sample was drawn into PAXgene tubes per donor and stored at -80°C. Without any T cell sorting, total RNA was extracted from whole blood using the PAXgene blood miRNA kit on an automated QIAcube. Deep TCRalpha and TCRbeta repertoire profiling with unique molecular barcoding was performed on peripheral blood of monozygotic twin pairs concordant or discordant for inflammatory bowel disease. Smoking habits were recorded for all twin pairs, and individuals were classified as current, former or never smokers. Notes on this clonotype: The target of this receptor is not known.

Libraries were built with 5' RACE. For each TCR library, around 3,500 ng of total RNA was used. For each sample, cDNA synthesis was carried out in eight separate reactions using SMARTScribe reverse transcriptase. During cDNA synthesis, unique molecular identifiers containing a 6-nucleotide sample barcode were introduced by template switching. Amplification of TCRalpha and TCRbeta cDNA involved two nested PCRs of approximately 16 and 10 cycles, and each PCR was followed by bead purification. Before amplification, the cDNA was treated with uracil DNA-glycosylase and purified using the QIAquick PCR purification kit. The second PCR added Illumina TruSeq-compatible adapters along with sample-specific barcodes. TapeStation and Qubit were used to check library quality and concentration, and approximately 5.4 ng of each library was pooled. The pooled libraries were sequenced with 2 x 100 bp reads and custom sequencing primers on an Illumina HiSeq2500 single-index Rapid Run. The study's own analysis went as follows. MiGEC version 1.2.6 was used for UMI-based consensus assembly to correct PCR and sequencing errors. V(D)J alignment, clonotype assembly and CDR3 extraction were performed with MiXCR version 2.1.1. To normalise gene usage, clonotype sharing and MAIT/NKT TCR abundance, the analysis used the top 1000, 10 000 and 20 000 clonotypes per sample. Diversity was computed as the inverse Simpson index with the vegan R package after downsampling to 27 000 UMIs. Paired Mann-Whitney U tests were applied to discordant twin pairs, with Benjamini-Hochberg correction for multiple testing. TCRdb reprocessed the raw reads; every CDR3 protein sequence is a single record, and DNA is not supplied. It is TCRdb's table, rather than the study itself, that gives the V and J calls and clone size. This sample's table has entries for about 450,000 distinct CDR3 sequences. Roughly 2.3% of the sample rests with the top ten.

The CDR3 runs 12 amino acids, cysteine and phenylalanine included. No DNA sequence was recorded. The V gene is TRBV12-3 or TRBV12-4 and the J gene is TRBJ2-1; TCRdb outputs TRBD2, but without DNA this stays unchecked. The sequencing sample was made of blood. The clonotype was recovered from a human donor with ulcerative colitis or Crohn's disease, or a healthy co-twin of an affected twin (not recorded which). CDR3 loop: CASSQTRNEQFF.